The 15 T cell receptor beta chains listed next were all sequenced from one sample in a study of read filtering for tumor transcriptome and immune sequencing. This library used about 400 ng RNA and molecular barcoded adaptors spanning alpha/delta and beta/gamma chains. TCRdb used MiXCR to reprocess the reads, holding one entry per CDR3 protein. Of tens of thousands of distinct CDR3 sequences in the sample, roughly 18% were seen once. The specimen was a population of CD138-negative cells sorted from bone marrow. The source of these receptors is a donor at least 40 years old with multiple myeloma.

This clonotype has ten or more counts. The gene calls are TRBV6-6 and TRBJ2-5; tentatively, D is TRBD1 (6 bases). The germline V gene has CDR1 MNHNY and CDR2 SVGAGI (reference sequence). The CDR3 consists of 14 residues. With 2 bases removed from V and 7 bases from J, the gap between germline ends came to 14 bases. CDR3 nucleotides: TGTGCCAGCAGTTACCCCCAGGACAGTTGGACCCAGTACTTC. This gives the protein CASSYPQDSWTQYF.

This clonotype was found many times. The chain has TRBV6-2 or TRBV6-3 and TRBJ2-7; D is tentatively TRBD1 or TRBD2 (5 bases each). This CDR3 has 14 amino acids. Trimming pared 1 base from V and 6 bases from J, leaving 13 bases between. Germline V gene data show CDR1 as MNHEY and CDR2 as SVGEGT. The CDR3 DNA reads TGTGCCAGCAGTTACTGGGCCTCAGGGAGCGAGCAGTACTTC. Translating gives CASSYWASGSEQYF.

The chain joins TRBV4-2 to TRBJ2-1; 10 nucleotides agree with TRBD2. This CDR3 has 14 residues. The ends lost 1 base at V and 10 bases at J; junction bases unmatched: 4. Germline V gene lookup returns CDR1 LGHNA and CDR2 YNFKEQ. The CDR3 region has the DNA TGTGCCAGCAGCCAAGTAACTAGCGGGAACGAGCAGTTCTTC. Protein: CASSQVTSGNEQFF.

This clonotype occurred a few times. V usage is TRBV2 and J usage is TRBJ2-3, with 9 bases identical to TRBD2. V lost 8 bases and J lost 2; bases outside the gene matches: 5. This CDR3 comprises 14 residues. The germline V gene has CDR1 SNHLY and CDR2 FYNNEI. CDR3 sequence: CASSLAGATDTQYF. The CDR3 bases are TGTGCCAGCTCCTTAGCGGGGGCCACAGATACGCAGTATTTT.

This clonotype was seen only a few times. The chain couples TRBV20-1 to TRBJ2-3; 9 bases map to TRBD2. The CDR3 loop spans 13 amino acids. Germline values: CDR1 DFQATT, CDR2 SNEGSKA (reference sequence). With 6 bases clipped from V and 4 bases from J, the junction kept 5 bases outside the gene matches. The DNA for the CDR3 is TGCAGTGCCATCCAGCGGGGGGCAGATACGCAGTATTTT. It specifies CSAIQRGADTQYF.

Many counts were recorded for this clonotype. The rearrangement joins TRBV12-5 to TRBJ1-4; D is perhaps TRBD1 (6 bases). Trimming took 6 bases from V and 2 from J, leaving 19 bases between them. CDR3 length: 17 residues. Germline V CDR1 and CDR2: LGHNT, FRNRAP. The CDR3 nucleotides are TGTGCTAGTGGCCTTGGTTCGGGGGGCCTGACTAATGAAAAACTGTTTTTT. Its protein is CASGLGSGGLTNEKLFF.

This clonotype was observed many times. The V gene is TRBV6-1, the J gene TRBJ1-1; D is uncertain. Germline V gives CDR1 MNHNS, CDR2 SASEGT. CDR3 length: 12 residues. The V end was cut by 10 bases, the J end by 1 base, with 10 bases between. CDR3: CATQVGNTEAFF. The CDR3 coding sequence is TGTGCCACGCAGGTTGGGAACACTGAAGCTTTCTTT.

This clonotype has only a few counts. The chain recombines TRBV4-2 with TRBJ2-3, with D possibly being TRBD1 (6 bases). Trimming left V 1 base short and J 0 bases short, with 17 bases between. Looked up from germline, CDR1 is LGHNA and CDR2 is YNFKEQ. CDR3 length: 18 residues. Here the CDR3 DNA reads TGTGCCAGCAGCCAAGGGTCCGACAGGCAAACTAGCACAGATACGCAGTATTTT. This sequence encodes CASSQGSDRQTSTDTQYF.

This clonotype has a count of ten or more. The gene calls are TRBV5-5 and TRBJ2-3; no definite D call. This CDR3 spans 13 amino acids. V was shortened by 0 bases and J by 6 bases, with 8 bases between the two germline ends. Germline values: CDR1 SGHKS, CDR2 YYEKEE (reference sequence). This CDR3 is CASSLAETDTQYF. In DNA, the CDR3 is TGTGCCAGCAGCTTGGCCGAGACGGATACGCAGTATTTT.

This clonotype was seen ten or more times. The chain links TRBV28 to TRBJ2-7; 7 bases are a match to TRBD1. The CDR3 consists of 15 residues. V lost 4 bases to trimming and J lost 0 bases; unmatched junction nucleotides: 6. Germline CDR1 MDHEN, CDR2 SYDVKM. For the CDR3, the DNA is TGTGCCAGCAGTTCCCAAGGGGGCCACTCCTACGAGCAGTACTTC. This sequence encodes CASSSQGGHSYEQYF.

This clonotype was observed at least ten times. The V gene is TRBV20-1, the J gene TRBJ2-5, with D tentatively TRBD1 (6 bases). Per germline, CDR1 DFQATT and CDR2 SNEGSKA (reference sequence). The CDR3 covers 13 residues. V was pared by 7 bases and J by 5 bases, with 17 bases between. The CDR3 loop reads CSGDTPGAETQYF. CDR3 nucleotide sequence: TGCAGTGGCGATACCCCAGGGGCGGAGACCCAGTACTTC.

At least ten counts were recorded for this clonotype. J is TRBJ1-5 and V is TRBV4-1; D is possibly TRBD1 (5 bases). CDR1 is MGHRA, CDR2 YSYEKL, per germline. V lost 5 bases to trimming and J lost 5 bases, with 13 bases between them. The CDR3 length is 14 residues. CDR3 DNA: TGCGCCAGCAGCATGAGTCGGGGGGATCAGCCCCAGCATTTT. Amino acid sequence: CASSMSRGDQPQHF.

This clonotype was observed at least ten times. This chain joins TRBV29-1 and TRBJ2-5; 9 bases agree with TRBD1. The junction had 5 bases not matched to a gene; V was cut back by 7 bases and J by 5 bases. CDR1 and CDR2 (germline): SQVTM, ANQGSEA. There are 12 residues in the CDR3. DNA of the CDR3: TGCAGCGGTACAGGGGGCAGGGAGACCCAGTACTTC. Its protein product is CSGTGGRETQYF.

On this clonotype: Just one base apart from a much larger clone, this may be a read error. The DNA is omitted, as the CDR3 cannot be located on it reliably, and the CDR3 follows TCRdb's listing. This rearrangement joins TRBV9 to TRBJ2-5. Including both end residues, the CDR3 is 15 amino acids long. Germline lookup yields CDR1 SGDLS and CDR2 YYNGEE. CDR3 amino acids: CASSVAAGTQETRYF.

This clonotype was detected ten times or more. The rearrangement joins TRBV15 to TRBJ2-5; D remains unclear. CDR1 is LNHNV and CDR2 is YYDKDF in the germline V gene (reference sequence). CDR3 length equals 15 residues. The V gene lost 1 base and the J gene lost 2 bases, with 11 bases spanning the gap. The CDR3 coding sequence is TGTGCCACCAGCAGAGTTCCAGGTGAACAAGAGACCCAGTACTTC. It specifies CATSRVPGEQETQYF.